One sample yielded the 30 T cell receptor beta chains listed below, sequenced in a study of identical twins. TCRdb ran MiXCR on the 5' RACE reads and lists one entry per CDR3 protein. The repertoire holds fewer than 250,000 distinct CDR3 sequences, with roughly a tenth as singletons. The sample taken for sequencing was memory (CD45RO+) T cells sorted from blood. These receptors were taken from a woman under 30 in good health.

This clonotype came up a few times. The chain is built from TRBV11-3 and TRBJ2-7; D unclear. From germline, CDR1 is SGHNT and CDR2 YENEEA. The CDR3 is 15 residues long. Trimming pared 2 bases from V and 2 bases from J, leaving 13 bases between. The CDR3, as DNA: TGTGCCAGCAGCTTATGGGCCGGTGGAGCCTACGAGCAGTACTTC. This sequence encodes CASSLWAGGAYEQYF.

This clonotype appeared many times. The genes are TRBV5-1 and TRBJ1-1; no reliable D call. Per the germline V gene, CDR1 is SGHRS and CDR2 is YFSETQ. The CDR3 extends over 12 amino acids. V was cut by 2 bases and J by 7 bases, with 9 bases left in between. CDR3 in amino acids: CASSFPGGEAFF. CDR3 in DNA: TGCGCCAGCAGCTTCCCGGGTGGTGAAGCTTTCTTT.

CDR3 nucleotide sequence: TGTGCCAGCAGTTTTGGGGGGGGACATCAGCCCCAGCATTTT. Amino acid sequence: CASSFGGGHQPQHF. J is TRBJ1-5 and V is TRBV2; a possible D gene is TRBD1 (5 bases). The CDR3 consists of 14 residues. Germline CDR1 and CDR2: SNHLY and FYNNEI. Trimming pared 5 bases from V and 5 bases from J, leaving 13 bases between.

This sequence joins TRBV15 and TRBJ1-1, with TRBD1 identical over 7 bases. The CDR3 contains 15 residues. Looked up from germline, CDR1 is LNHNV and CDR2 is YYDKDF (reference sequence). V lost 1 base and J lost 3; bases outside the gene matches: 5. The CDR3 region has the DNA TGTGCCACCAGCAGAGGCCGCAGGGGGGACACTGAAGCTTTCTTT. Amino acid sequence: CATSRGRRGDTEAFF.

This clonotype was detected only a few times. CDR3 sequence reads: CASRSILDYEQYF. The CDR3 bases are TGTGCCAGCAGAAGTATACTAGACTACGAGCAGTACTTC. The gene calls are TRBV11-2 and TRBJ2-7; D may be TRBD2 (5 bases). V gave up 6 bases and J gave up 3 bases, with 12 bases separating them. CDR3 length: 13 amino acids. Germline CDR1 reads SGHAT; CDR2 reads FQNNGV.

This clonotype has a handful of counts. The rearrangement uses TRBV5-8 and TRBJ2-7; possibly TRBD2 for D (5 bases). Germline lookup yields CDR1 SGHTS and CDR2 YDEGEE. This CDR3 comprises 12 residues. Trimming took 4 bases from V and 4 from J, leaving 9 bases between them. The CDR3 sequence: CASSPWRYEQYF. CDR3 DNA sequence: TGTGCCAGCAGCCCCTGGAGGTACGAGCAGTACTTC.

This rearrangement joins TRBV7-9 to TRBJ2-2; 8 bases line up with TRBD1. CDR3 length equals 13 residues. Germline V gives CDR1 SEHNR, CDR2 FQNEAQ (reference sequence). V lost 8 bases to trimming and J lost 1 base; unmatched junction nucleotides: 0. CDR3 DNA sequence: TGTGCCAGCGGACAGGGGAACACCGGGGAGCTGTTTTTT. Protein sequence: CASGQGNTGELFF.

This clonotype was detected many times. This sequence joins TRBV12-5 and TRBJ2-5, with D possibly matching TRBD1 (5 bases). The CDR3 runs to 15 residues. V shed 2 bases and J shed 5 bases, with 15 bases lying between them. The germline V gene has CDR1 LGHNT and CDR2 FRNRAP. CDR3 residues: CASGLYLGHRETQYF. The CDR3 DNA sequence: TGTGCTAGTGGTTTGTATTTGGGGCACCGCGAGACCCAGTACTTC. The entire variable domain, with the rest obtained from reference TRBV12-5 and TRBJ2-5, is as follows: DARVTQTPRHKVTEMGQEVTMRCQPILGHNTVFWYRQTMMQGLELLAYFRNRAPLDDSGMPKDRFSAEMPDATLATLKIQPSEPRDSAVYFCASGLYLGHRETQYFGPGTRLLVL.

This clonotype showed up many times. The chain carries TRBV7-2 and TRBJ1-4; D unresolved. Per germline, CDR1 SGHTA and CDR2 FQGNSA. The CDR3 is 12 amino acids. Trimming cost V 1 base and J 8 bases, with 5 bases left between them. The CDR3 is CASSLDSEKLFF. Here the CDR3 DNA reads TGTGCCAGCAGCTTAGATAGCGAAAAACTGTTTTTT.

This clonotype came up many times. CDR3 nucleotides: TGTGCCAGCAAGGACAATAATTCACCCCTCCACTTT. Protein product: CASKDNNSPLHF. V gene TRBV2 combines with J gene TRBJ1-6; D may be TRBD1 (5 bases). V was trimmed by 7 bases and J by 5 bases, leaving 6 bases between them. The CDR3 sequence is 12 residues long. Germline-derived CDR1 and CDR2 are SNHLY and FYNNEI.

This clonotype showed up just a few times. V is TRBV18 and J is TRBJ1-1; a possible D gene is TRBD1 (5 bases). V lost 6 bases and J lost 1, with 15 bases in between. CDR3 length: 15 residues. Germline values: CDR1 KGHSH, CDR2 LQKENI. CDR3 DNA sequence: TGTGCCAGCTCGTACGCCGGGACGCAGAACACTGAAGCTTTCTTT. This codes for CASSYAGTQNTEAFF.

The rearrangement links TRBV28 to TRBJ1-1; no clear D gene. V lost 5 bases and J lost 0, with 7 bases in between. The CDR3 runs to 13 residues. Germline assignment: CDR1 MDHEN and CDR2 SYDVKM. The CDR3 nucleotides read TGTGCCAGCAGTCCTTTGATGAACACTGAAGCTTTCTTT. Translation: CASSPLMNTEAFF.

J is TRBJ2-7 and V is TRBV20-1; D not resolved. The V gene lost 5 bases and the J gene lost 4 bases, with 21 bases spanning the gap. CDR1 and CDR2 (germline): DFQATT, SNEGSKA (reference sequence). This CDR3 is built from 15 residues. CDR3 DNA sequence: TGCAGTGCTGCCCCCCGGGCCGCCCCCTTTTACGAGCAGTACTTC. Translation: CSAAPRAAPFYEQYF.

This clonotype was seen many times. J is TRBJ1-3 and V is TRBV12-3 or TRBV12-4; D unclear. This CDR3 region has 14 residues. Trimming removed 3 bases at V and 5 bases at J, with 11 bases between. The CDR3 bases are TGTGCCAGCAGTTTTTTCGCATTTAGAAACACCATATATTTT. Translating gives CASSFFAFRNTIYF.

This clonotype was observed a few times. CDR3 sequence reads: CSALRLAGGQRHLYEQYF. CDR3 DNA: TGCAGTGCACTGAGACTAGCGGGAGGCCAAAGGCATCTCTACGAGCAGTACTTC. The V gene is TRBV20-1, the J gene TRBJ2-7, with 13 nucleotides matching TRBD2. V was pared by 6 bases and J by 3 bases, with 17 bases of the junction left unmatched. Germline V gene sequence: CDR1 DFQATT, CDR2 SNEGSKA (reference sequence). CDR3 length: 18 residues.

This clonotype was recorded at least ten times. J is TRBJ1-5 and V is TRBV27; D not certain. Trimming shortened V by 5 bases and J by 2 bases, and 10 bases separated the two germline ends. The CDR3 totals 14 residues. Germline-derived CDR1 and CDR2 are MNHEY and SMNVEV (reference sequence). DNA for the CDR3: TGTGCCAGCAGTGTTCACGGTCGCAATCAGCCCCAGCATTTT. The encoded protein is CASSVHGRNQPQHF.

This clonotype appeared many times. This chain links TRBV6-5 with TRBJ1-4; no firm D call. This CDR3 comprises 14 residues. Trimming removed 0 bases from V and 1 base from J, with 3 bases in between. From germline, CDR1 is MNHEY and CDR2 SVGAGI. The CDR3 is CASSYSETNEKLFF. As DNA, the CDR3 is TGTGCCAGCAGTTACTCGGAAACTAATGAAAAACTGTTTTTT.

The chain combines TRBV24-1 with TRBJ2-2; 13 bases map to TRBD2. V was pared by 9 bases and J by 4 bases, with 7 bases of the junction left unmatched. CDR3 length equals 16 residues. Germline V CDR1 and CDR2: KGHDR, SFDVKD. The CDR3 loop is CATGTSGTRSTGELFF. CDR3 in DNA: TGTGCCACCGGGACTAGCGGGACCCGATCCACCGGGGAGCTGTTTTTT.

This chain connects TRBV20-1 to TRBJ1-4; D call uncertain. Germline assignment: CDR1 DFQATT and CDR2 SNEGSKA (reference sequence). The CDR3 has 13 amino acids. V was cut by 3 bases and J by 2 bases, with 7 bases left in between. CDR3 region: CSASSGTNEKLFF. DNA of the CDR3: TGCAGTGCTAGTAGCGGTACTAATGAAAAACTGTTTTTT.

This clonotype was seen ten or more times. The CDR3 DNA reads as TGTGCCAGCAGCTTAGATGCCAGGGTTTATGGCTACACCTTC. Its protein is CASSLDARVYGYTF. The V and J genes are TRBV11-2 and TRBJ1-2; TRBD1 might be the D (5 bases). Between the trimmed V and J ends, which lost 0 bases and 5 bases, there was a span of 10 bases. The germline CDR1 and CDR2 sequences are SGHAT and FQNNGV. This CDR3 region has 14 residues.

This clonotype appeared a single time. The chain recombines TRBV7-2 with TRBJ2-1; 9 nucleotides line up with TRBD1. Germline CDR1 SGHTA, CDR2 FQGNSA. The CDR3 totals 15 residues. J was trimmed by 9 bases and V by 6 bases; bases with no gene match: 12. The DNA of the CDR3 is TGTGCCAGCAGGGCTCGGACAGGGGTTGCTATTGAGCAGTTCTTC. Amino acid sequence: CASRARTGVAIEQFF.

This clonotype was detected ten times or more. This chain links TRBV5-1 with TRBJ2-1; D assignment may be TRBD1 or TRBD2 (5 bases each). The ends were cut back, 3 bases at V and 1 base at J, with 14 bases in the middle. Germline-derived CDR1 and CDR2 are SGHRS and YFSETQ. The CDR3 spans 16 residues. Written as DNA, the CDR3 is TGCGCCAGCAGCTCATTTGGGGGAGCATCCTACAATGAGCAGTTCTTC. Its translation: CASSSFGGASYNEQFF. Filled out from reference TRBV5-1 and TRBJ2-1, the complete variable domain reads KAGVTQTPRYLIKTRGQQVTLSCSPISGHRSVSWYQQTPGQGLQFLFEYFSETQRNKGNFPGRFSGRQFSNSRSEMNVSTLELGDSALYLCASSSFGGASYNEQFFGPGTRLTVL.

A few counts support this clonotype. This chain joins TRBV4-3 and TRBJ2-3; 9 bases are shared with TRBD2. The CDR3 totals 13 residues. The germline V gene encodes CDR1 LGHNA and CDR2 YSLEER. Trimming took 0 bases from V and 14 from J; bases not matched to a gene: 6. The CDR3 bases are TGCGCCAGCAGCCAAGATGCACTAGCGGGTCGGTATTTT. Protein sequence: CASSQDALAGRYF.

This clonotype was observed many times. Relative to the germline gene, one junction end is altered; a read error may explain this. The chain is built from TRBV25-1 and TRBJ2-7; D is uncertain. This CDR3 spans 11 amino acids. Germline loops: CDR1 MGHDK, CDR2 SYGVNS. The CDR3 bases are TGCGCCAGCAGCGACTCATACGAGCAGTACTTC. It translates to CASSDSYEQYF.

This clonotype appeared many times. The chain employs TRBV29-1 and TRBJ2-1; 11 bases align to TRBD2. The V gene's germline CDR1 is SQVTM and CDR2 ANQGSEA. There are 16 residues in the CDR3. J was trimmed by 0 bases and V by 7 bases; bases with no gene match: 8. CDR3 DNA sequence: TGCAGCGCCATGACTAGCGGGGCTTCCTCCTACAATGAGCAGTTCTTC. This encodes CSAMTSGASSYNEQFF.

At least ten counts were recorded for this clonotype. The chain uses TRBV7-9 and TRBJ1-3, with a possible D match to TRBD1 (5 bases). CDR3 size: 15 residues. V was cut by 6 bases and J by 3 bases, with 15 bases left in between. CDR1 is SEHNR and CDR2 is FQNEAQ in the germline V gene (reference sequence). This CDR3 is CASSPGTIGGNTIYF. In DNA, the CDR3 is TGTGCCAGCAGTCCCGGGACCATCGGTGGAAACACCATATATTTT.

This chain links TRBV29-1 with TRBJ2-5, with 9 bases matching TRBD1. Unmatched junction bases numbered 7, after V lost 7 bases and J lost 4 bases. The CDR3 totals 13 residues. Germline CDR1 and CDR2: SQVTM and ANQGSEA. In DNA form, the CDR3 reads TGCAGCGCCCAAGGGGGACAGGGAGAGACCCAGTACTTC. Amino acid sequence: CSAQGGQGETQYF.

The rearrangement links TRBV5-4 to TRBJ2-1, with 8 bases matching TRBD2. The V segment lost 6 bases and the J segment 2 bases; nucleotides outside the gene matches: 1. CDR1 is SGHNT and CDR2 is YYREEE in the germline V gene (reference sequence). CDR3 length equals 13 residues. CDR3 protein: CASIGGAYNEQFF. Written as DNA, the CDR3 is TGTGCCAGCATCGGGGGGGCCTACAATGAGCAGTTCTTC. Full variable domain (missing parts from reference TRBV5-4 and TRBJ2-1): ETGVTQSPTHLIKTRGQQVTLRCSSQSGHNTVSWYQQALGQGPQFIFQYYREEENGRGNFPPRFSGLQFPNYSSELNVNALELDDSALYLCASIGGAYNEQFFGPGTRLTVL.

This clonotype was detected a few times. The chain couples TRBV20-1 to TRBJ1-2; D may be TRBD1 (5 bases). This CDR3 is 13 amino acids long. Germline V gene data show CDR1 as DFQATT and CDR2 as SNEGSKA (reference sequence). V was pared by 5 bases and J by 1 base, with 11 bases between. The CDR3 nucleotides read TGCAGTGCTCCTTCGAGGGGTAACTATGGCTACACCTTC. Its protein product is CSAPSRGNYGYTF.

This clonotype was seen at least ten times. The chain carries TRBV12-3 or TRBV12-4 and TRBJ1-1, with TRBD1 matching 8 bases. The junction had 7 bases not matched to a gene; V was cut back by 7 bases and J by 6 bases. The CDR3 runs to 13 residues. The CDR3 DNA reads as TGTGCCAGCATGGTAGGACAGGGCTCTGAAGCTTTCTTT. It specifies CASMVGQGSEAFF.